This T cell receptor (beta chain) was found in a study of blood T cells in healthy people across ages. Broader study findings: Comparison with aged donors showed that long-lived donors had more naive CD4+ cells and higher diversity.

V lost 2 bases, J lost 7 bases, and 12 bases lay in between. Germline V gives CDR1 GTSNPN, CDR2 SVGIG (reference sequence). The CDR3 is 13 amino acids. Extractions gave at least 5.5 micrograms of total RNA per sample. The second PCR ran roughly 7 to 12 cycles with a sample-barcoded 5' primer and J-beta primers. CDR3-containing paired-end reads numbering at least 2.5 million came from each sample. MiXCR was run by TCRdb on the 5' RACE reads, yielding one entry per CDR3 protein. The repertoire includes around 800,000 distinct CDR3 sequences, under 80% of them detected once, and around a quarter sits in the top ten. Comments on this clonotype: Antigen: not known.

The sequence derives from a man aged 25-40 years in good health. The chain has TRBV30 and TRBJ2-1; D is perhaps TRBD1 (5 bases). The sample comprised blood. Here the CDR3 DNA reads TGTGCCTGGAGTCCCGATCCAGGGAATGAGCAGTTCTTC. This sequence encodes CAWSPDPGNEQFF.